The T cell receptor beta chain under discussion was sequenced for a study of beta chain features in type 1 diabetes. Broader study findings: Shortening of TCRB CDR3s, moderate but significant, appeared in all four CD4+ subsets of Type 1 diabetes patients.

Isolated RNA was reverse transcribed in full, so expressed TCRB transcripts were sequenced. Method: immunoSEQ multiplex PCR; TCRdb's copy keeps in-frame clones and lacks some. The sample includes about 700,000 clones, roughly 12% seen only once; the top ten take 0.02% to 0.025%. Germline lookup yields CDR1 LGHNT and CDR2 FRNRAP. The CDR3 is 14 residues long. With 7 bases removed from V and 0 bases from J, the gap between germline ends came to 10 bases. This clone was seen more than once but under ten times. Its antigen is unknown. The chain carries TRBV12-5 and TRBJ2-1; TRBD2 is a possible D gene (6 bases). The sequenced sample was naive CD4+ T cells from blood. This clonotype was sampled from a young man with type 1 diabetes. DNA of the CDR3: TGTGCTAGTGACGCGGGGAGCTCCTACAATGAGCAGTTCTTC. Its protein product is CASDAGSSYNEQFF.